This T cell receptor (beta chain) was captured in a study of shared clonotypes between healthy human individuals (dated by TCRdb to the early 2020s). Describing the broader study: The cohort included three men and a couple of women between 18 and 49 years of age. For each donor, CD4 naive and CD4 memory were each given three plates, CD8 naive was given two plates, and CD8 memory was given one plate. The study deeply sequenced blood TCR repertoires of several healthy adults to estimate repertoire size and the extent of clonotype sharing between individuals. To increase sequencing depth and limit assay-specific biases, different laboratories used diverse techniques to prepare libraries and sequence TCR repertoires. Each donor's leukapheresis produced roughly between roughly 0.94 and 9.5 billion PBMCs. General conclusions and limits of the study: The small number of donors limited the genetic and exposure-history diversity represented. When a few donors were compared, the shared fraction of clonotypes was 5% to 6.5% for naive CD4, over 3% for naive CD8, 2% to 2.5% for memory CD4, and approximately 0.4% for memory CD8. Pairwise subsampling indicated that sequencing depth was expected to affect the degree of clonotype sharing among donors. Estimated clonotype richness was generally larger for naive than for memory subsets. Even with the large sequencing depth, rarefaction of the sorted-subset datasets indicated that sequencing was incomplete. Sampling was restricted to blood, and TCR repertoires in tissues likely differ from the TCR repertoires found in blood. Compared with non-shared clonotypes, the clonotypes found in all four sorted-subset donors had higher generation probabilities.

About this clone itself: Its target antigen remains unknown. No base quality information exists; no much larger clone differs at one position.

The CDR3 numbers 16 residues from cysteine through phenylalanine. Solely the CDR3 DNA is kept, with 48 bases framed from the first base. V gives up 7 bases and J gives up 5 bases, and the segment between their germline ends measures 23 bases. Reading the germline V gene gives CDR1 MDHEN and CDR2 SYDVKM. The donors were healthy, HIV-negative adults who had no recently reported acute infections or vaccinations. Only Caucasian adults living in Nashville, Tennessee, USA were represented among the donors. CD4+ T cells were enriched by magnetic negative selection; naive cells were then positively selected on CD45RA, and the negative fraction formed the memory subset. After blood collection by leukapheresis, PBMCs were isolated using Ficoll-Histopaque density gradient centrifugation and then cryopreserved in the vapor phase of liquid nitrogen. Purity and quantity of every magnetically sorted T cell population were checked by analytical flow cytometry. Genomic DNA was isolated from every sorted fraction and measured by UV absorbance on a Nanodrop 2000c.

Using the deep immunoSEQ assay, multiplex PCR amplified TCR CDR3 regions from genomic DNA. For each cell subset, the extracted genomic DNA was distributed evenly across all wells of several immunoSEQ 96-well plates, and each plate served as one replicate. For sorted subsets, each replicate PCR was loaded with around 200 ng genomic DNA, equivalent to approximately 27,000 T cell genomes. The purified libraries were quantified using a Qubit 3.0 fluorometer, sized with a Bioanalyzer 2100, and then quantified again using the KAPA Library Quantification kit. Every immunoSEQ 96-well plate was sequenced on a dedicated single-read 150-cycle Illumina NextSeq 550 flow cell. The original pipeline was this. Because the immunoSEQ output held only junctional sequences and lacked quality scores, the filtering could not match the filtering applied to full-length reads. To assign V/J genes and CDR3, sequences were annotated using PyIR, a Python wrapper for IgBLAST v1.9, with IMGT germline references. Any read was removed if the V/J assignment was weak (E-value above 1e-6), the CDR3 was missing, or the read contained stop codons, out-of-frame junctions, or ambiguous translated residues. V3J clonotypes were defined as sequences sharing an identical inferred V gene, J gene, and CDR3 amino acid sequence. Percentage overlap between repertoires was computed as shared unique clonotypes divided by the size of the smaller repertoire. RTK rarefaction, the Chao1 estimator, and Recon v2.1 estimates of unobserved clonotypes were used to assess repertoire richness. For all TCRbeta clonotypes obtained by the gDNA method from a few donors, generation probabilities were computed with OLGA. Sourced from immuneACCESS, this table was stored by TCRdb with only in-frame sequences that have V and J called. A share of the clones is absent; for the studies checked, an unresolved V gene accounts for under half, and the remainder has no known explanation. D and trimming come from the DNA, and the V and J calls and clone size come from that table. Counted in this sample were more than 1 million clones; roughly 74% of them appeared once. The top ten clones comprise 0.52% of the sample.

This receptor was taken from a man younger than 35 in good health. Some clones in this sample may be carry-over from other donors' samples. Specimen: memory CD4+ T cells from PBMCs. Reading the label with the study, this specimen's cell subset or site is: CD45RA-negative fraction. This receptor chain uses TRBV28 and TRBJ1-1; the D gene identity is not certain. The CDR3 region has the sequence CASNPTRGLGWTEAFF. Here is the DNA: TGTGCCAGCAATCCTACTCGAGGGTTAGGATGGACTGAAGCTTTCTTT.